The 26 T cell receptor beta chains below were found in one sample sequenced in a study of identical twins. TCRdb re-called the 5' RACE reads through MiXCR, storing one row per CDR3 protein. The sample carries some 1,600,000 distinct CDR3 sequences, about 30% recorded once. Material: cord blood. Receptors were obtained from a newborn girl in good health.

A note on this clonotype: A read error is possible here, since a much larger clone lies one base away. This chain joins TRBV6-5 and TRBJ2-1; the D gene could be TRBD1 or TRBD2 (5 bases each). Trimming shortened V by 7 bases and J by 0 bases, and 13 bases separated the two germline ends. Germline CDR1 and CDR2: MNHEY and SVGAGI. CDR3 length: 15 residues. The CDR3 reads CASNWGPCSYNEQFF. The CDR3 coding sequence is TGTGCCAGCAACTGGGGACCCTGCTCCTACAATGAGCAGTTCTTC.

The rearrangement uses TRBV11-2 and TRBJ2-1, with 10 bases matching TRBD2. TRBJ2-7 matches the DNA end more closely, so the J call is doubtful. This CDR3 has 14 residues. Germline lookup yields CDR1 SGHAT and CDR2 FQNNGV. The CDR3 DNA is TGTGCCAGCAGGCTCCTAGCGGGAGCGGCCGAGCAGTACTTC. Residues: CASRLLAGAAEQYF.

The rearrangement joins TRBV28 to TRBJ1-1; D is undetermined. CDR1 MDHEN and CDR2 SYDVKM come from the germline V gene. There are 13 residues in the CDR3. V was trimmed by 2 bases and J by 8 bases, leaving 12 bases between them. The DNA of the CDR3 is TGTGCCAGCAGTTTAAGGCGAGGGATGGAAGCTTTCTTT. Translated: CASSLRRGMEAFF.

This clonotype was detected only a few times. V is TRBV20-1 and J is TRBJ1-2, with D perhaps matching TRBD1 (6 bases). There are 13 residues in the CDR3. Trimming shortened V by 3 bases and J by 5 bases, and 13 bases separated the two germline ends. From germline, CDR1 is DFQATT and CDR2 SNEGSKA (reference sequence). For the CDR3, the DNA is TGCAGTGCTAGCTTCATTCAGGGGTATGGCTACACCTTC. It codes for CSASFIQGYGYTF.

This clonotype was found a few times. The rearrangement joins TRBV28 to TRBJ2-6; D might be TRBD2 (6 bases). Per the germline V gene, CDR1 is MDHEN and CDR2 is SYDVKM. The CDR3 extends over 18 amino acids. V was clipped by 4 bases and J by 0 bases, with 16 bases between them. CDR3: CASSSKRVSHSGANVLTF. The DNA of the CDR3 is TGTGCCAGCAGTTCCAAGCGGGTCAGCCACTCTGGGGCCAACGTCCTGACTTTC.

This rearrangement joins TRBV20-1 to TRBJ2-1; 8 bases match TRBD2. CDR3 length equals 14 residues. Per the germline V gene, CDR1 is DFQATT and CDR2 is SNEGSKA (reference sequence). The junction had 7 bases not matched to a gene; V was cut back by 5 bases and J by 4 bases. This CDR3 reads CSAGGPSGYNEQFF. The CDR3 DNA follows: TGCAGTGCTGGAGGCCCTAGCGGGTACAATGAGCAGTTCTTC.

V gene TRBV4-1 combines with J gene TRBJ2-2; the match to TRBD2 covers 9 bases. J gave up 6 bases and V 8 bases, and 7 bases lay outside the gene matches. This CDR3 contains 14 residues. Germline V gives CDR1 MGHRA, CDR2 YSYEKL. In DNA, the CDR3 is TGCGCCAGCCGTCGAGCGGGGGGTTCCGGGGAGCTGTTTTTT. It encodes CASRRAGGSGELFF.

This clonotype has a count of ten or more. The chain has TRBV29-1 and TRBJ1-1, with a tentative D call TRBD1 (5 bases). Germline V lookup: CDR1 SQVTM, CDR2 ANQGSEA. The CDR3 is made up of 12 amino acids. V lost 4 bases, J lost 2 bases, and 8 bases lay in between. This CDR3 reads CSVGGANTEAFF. CDR3 DNA sequence: TGCAGCGTTGGGGGCGCAAACACTGAAGCTTTCTTT.

The chain links TRBV20-1 to TRBJ2-7; 9 nucleotides match TRBD1. Germline lookup yields CDR1 DFQATT and CDR2 SNEGSKA (reference sequence). The length of the CDR3 is 14 residues. Losses at the gene ends were 6 bases for V and 5 bases for J; bases not matched to a gene: 11. The CDR3 sequence: CSARLDRGYNEQYF. CDR3 DNA sequence: TGCAGTGCCCGGTTGGACAGGGGTTATAACGAGCAGTACTTC.

This clonotype showed up many times. The genes are TRBV10-3 and TRBJ2-1; TRBD1 might be the D (5 bases). Trimming left V 8 bases short and J 6 bases short, with 20 bases between. The CDR3 has 15 residues. Looked up from germline, CDR1 is ENHRY and CDR2 is SYGVKD. The CDR3 loop is CAIAGGALGSNEQFF. Here the CDR3 DNA reads TGTGCCATCGCCGGTGGGGCCCTAGGGTCCAATGAGCAGTTCTTC.

In its sample, this clonotype was seen a few times. The rearrangement uses TRBV4-2 and TRBJ2-6; no firm D call. V was clipped by 1 base and J by 0 bases, with 10 bases between them. Germline CDR1 LGHNA, CDR2 YNFKEQ. The length of the CDR3 is 17 residues. The CDR3 region is CASSQAPIASGANVLTF. The DNA of the CDR3 is TGTGCCAGCAGCCAAGCCCCAATAGCCTCTGGGGCCAACGTCCTGACTTTC.

The V gene is TRBV7-9, the J gene TRBJ1-2; D is uncertain. Germline CDR1 SEHNR, CDR2 FQNEAQ (reference sequence). The CDR3 has 15 amino acids. The ends were cut back, 1 base at V and 4 bases at J, with 13 bases in the middle. DNA for the CDR3: TGTGCCAGCAGCTTAGGGTCCAGGCGAATCTATGGCTACACCTTC. Translation: CASSLGSRRIYGYTF. The full variable domain, with the rest looked up from reference TRBV7-9 and TRBJ1-2, is DTGVSQNPRHKITKRGQNVTFRCDPISEHNRLYWYRQTLGQGPEFLTYFQNEAQLEKSRLLSDRFSAERPKGSFSTLEIQRTEQGDSAMYLCASSLGSRRIYGYTFGSGTRLTVV.

The V call is TRBV12-3 or TRBV12-4, the J call TRBJ1-1; TRBD1 is a possible D gene (6 bases). The CDR3 is made up of 15 amino acids. V was pared by 4 bases and J by 5 bases, with 17 bases between. CDR3 protein: CASSSLLGARTEAFF. In nucleotides, the CDR3 is TGTGCCAGCAGTTCCCTCCTGGGGGCGCGTACTGAAGCTTTCTTT.

With respect to this clonotype: A junction end diverges from the germline sequence, so it may reflect a read error. This rearrangement joins TRBV5-1 to TRBJ2-1; TRBD2 is a possible D gene (6 bases). CDR1 is SGHRS, CDR2 YFSETQ, per germline. The length of the CDR3 is 15 residues. This chain's CDR3 is CASSLDAGTYNGQFF. In nucleotides, the CDR3 is TGCGCCAGCAGCTTGGATGCGGGAACTTACAATGGGCAGTTCTTC.

The chain uses TRBV12-3 or TRBV12-4 and TRBJ2-3, with 10 positions matching TRBD2. The CDR3 loop spans 18 amino acids. V shed 3 bases, J shed 4 bases, and the junction held 13 bases outside the gene matches. In DNA, the CDR3 is TGTGCCAGCAGTTTTTATCCTAGCGGGGGACTTAGAGCAGATACGCAGTATTTT. Translation: CASSFYPSGGLRADTQYF.

A single count supports this clonotype. J is TRBJ1-2 and V is TRBV27; 8 nucleotides align to TRBD1. Germline assignment: CDR1 MNHEY and CDR2 SMNVEV (reference sequence). V shed 4 bases and J 10 bases; nucleotides not matched to a gene: 11. The CDR3 spans 14 residues. This chain's CDR3 is CASSYISGTGTYTF. The CDR3 nucleotides read TGTGCCAGCAGTTACATATCCGGGACAGGTACCTACACCTTC.

As concerns this clonotype: At one boundary the junction diverges from the germline segment, which might be a read error. The chain's CDR3 is CASRDYPTDMQYF. The CDR3 nucleotides read TGCGCCAGCCGGGACTACCCCACAGATATGCAGTATTTT. The rearrangement links TRBV5-1 to TRBJ2-3; 7 nucleotides line up with TRBD2. Germline CDR1 is SGHRS and CDR2 is YFSETQ. The CDR3 has 13 amino acids.

This chain links TRBV20-1 with TRBJ2-1; D gene unclear. Germline CDR1 and CDR2: DFQATT and SNEGSKA (reference sequence). This CDR3 is 14 amino acids long. The germline V and J ends were trimmed by 1 base and 1 base, with 8 bases remaining between them. CDR3 sequence reads: CSARGWGSYNEQFF. DNA of the CDR3: TGCAGTGCTAGAGGCTGGGGTTCCTACAATGAGCAGTTCTTC.

The chain uses TRBV14 and TRBJ1-1; 8 nucleotides line up with TRBD1. The germline gives CDR1 SGHDN, CDR2 FVKESK. The CDR3 consists of 14 residues. Trimming took 4 bases from V and 5 from J; bases not matched to a gene: 6. The CDR3 spells CASSPMQGATEAFF. CDR3 DNA: TGTGCCAGCAGCCCCATGCAGGGGGCGACTGAAGCTTTCTTT.

This clonotype was picked up a small number of times. The chain recombines TRBV27 with TRBJ1-4, with D tentatively TRBD1 (5 bases). The CDR3 is 16 amino acids. Germline V gene data show CDR1 as MNHEY and CDR2 as SMNVEV (reference sequence). V was cut by 5 bases and J by 8 bases, with 21 bases left in between. This CDR3 reads CASSPGSGGVREKLFF. The CDR3 DNA follows: TGTGCCAGCAGTCCAGGCTCGGGGGGAGTAAGAGAAAAACTGTTTTTT.

This chain uses TRBV9 with TRBJ1-3; possible D gene TRBD1, 6 bases. CDR3 length equals 14 residues. Germline CDR1 reads SGDLS; CDR2 reads YYNGEE. Trimming took 4 bases from V and 4 from J, leaving 12 bases between them. The CDR3 sequence: CASSRTGQGNTIYF. CDR3 nucleotide sequence: TGTGCCAGCAGCCGTACAGGGCAAGGAAACACCATATATTTT.

This chain connects TRBV7-9 to TRBJ1-6, with unresolved D. V was pared by 4 bases and J by 6 bases, with 22 bases between. Germline assignment: CDR1 SEHNR and CDR2 FQNEAQ (reference sequence). The CDR3 runs to 18 residues. CDR3 region: CASSSNVWVRPSNSPLHF. Written as DNA, the CDR3 is TGTGCCAGCAGCTCCAATGTGTGGGTTCGGCCCTCTAATTCACCCCTCCACTTT.

The chain employs TRBV4-1 and TRBJ1-5; D is unclear. The CDR3 has 14 residues. Trimming removed 4 bases at V and 5 bases at J, with 12 bases between. Germline loops: CDR1 MGHRA, CDR2 YSYEKL. This CDR3 reads CASSLEMGYQPQHF. DNA for the CDR3: TGCGCCAGCAGCCTTGAAATGGGTTATCAGCCCCAGCATTTT.

The chain has TRBV7-9 and TRBJ2-1; D gene uncertain. Trimming removed 2 bases from V and 10 bases from J, with 15 bases in between. Germline V CDR1 and CDR2: SEHNR, FQNEAQ (reference sequence). This CDR3 has 14 residues. The CDR3 nucleotides read TGTGCCAGCAGCTTACAGTCCCTACCGAGGGAGCAGTTCTTC. Translating it yields CASSLQSLPREQFF.

This clonotype was seen more than once but under ten times. The rearrangement links TRBV4-2 to TRBJ1-2, with D possibly matching TRBD1 (6 bases). The CDR3 sequence is 15 residues long. V was pared by 6 bases and J by 5 bases, with 19 bases between. Germline-derived CDR1 and CDR2 are LGHNA and YNFKEQ. CDR3 bases: TGTGCCAGCAGGCAGACTTCGGGACAAATTTATGGCTACACCTTC. Translating it yields CASRQTSGQIYGYTF.

This clonotype has a single count. The rearrangement joins TRBV28 to TRBJ1-5; D may be TRBD1 (6 bases). Germline CDR1 and CDR2: MDHEN and SYDVKM. Trimming removed 1 base from V and 5 bases from J, with 12 bases in between. The CDR3 covers 15 residues. CDR3 residues: CASSLYRTVDQPQHF. As DNA, the CDR3 is TGTGCCAGCAGTTTATACCGGACAGTTGATCAGCCCCAGCATTTT.